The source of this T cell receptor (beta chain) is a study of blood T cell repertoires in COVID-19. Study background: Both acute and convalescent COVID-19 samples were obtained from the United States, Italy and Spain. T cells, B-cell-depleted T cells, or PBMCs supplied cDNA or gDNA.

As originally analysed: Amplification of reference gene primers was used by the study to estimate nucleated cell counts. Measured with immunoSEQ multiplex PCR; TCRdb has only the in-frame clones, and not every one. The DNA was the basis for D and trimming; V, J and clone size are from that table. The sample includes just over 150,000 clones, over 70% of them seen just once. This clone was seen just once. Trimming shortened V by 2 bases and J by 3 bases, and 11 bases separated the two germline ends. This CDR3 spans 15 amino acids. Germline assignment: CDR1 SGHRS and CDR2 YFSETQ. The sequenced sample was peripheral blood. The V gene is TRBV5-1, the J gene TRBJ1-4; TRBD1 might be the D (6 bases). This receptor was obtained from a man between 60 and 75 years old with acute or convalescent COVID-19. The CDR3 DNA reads TGCGCCAGCAGCTTTACTCAGGGGTCTAATGAAAAACTGTTTTTT. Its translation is CASSFTQGSNEKLFF.